Each of the 27 T cell receptor beta chains below was sequenced from the same sample in a study of cytomegalovirus exposure and HLA in healthy donors. PCR employed 60 Vbeta and 13 Jbeta primers. The protocol was immunoSEQ multiplex PCR, while the TCRdb copy is restricted to in-frame clones and leaves out a portion. The sample shows over 150,000 clones, 70% to 80% of them seen only once. Sequenced: PBMCs. The receptors shown here come from a young man in good health and CMV-seropositive.

Only a few counts were recorded for this clone. CDR3 amino acids: CASSAGIDTGELFF. CDR3 nucleotide sequence: TGTGCCAGCTCCGCGGGTATCGACACCGGGGAGCTGTTTTTT. The chain combines TRBV18 with TRBJ2-2; weak D call: TRBD2 (5 bases). Germline CDR1 and CDR2: KGHSH and LQKENI. Trimming pared 6 bases from V and 3 bases from J, leaving 11 bases between. CDR3 size: 14 residues.

The rearrangement links TRBV28 to TRBJ1-5; 8 bases line up with TRBD1. Germline-derived CDR1 and CDR2 are MDHEN and SYDVKM. The length of the CDR3 is 14 residues. The trim removed 6 bases at V and 4 bases at J, leaving 5 bases unmatched. The CDR3 DNA reads as TGTGCCAGCAGATACAGGGGGGATAATCAGCCCCAGCATTTT. It is translated as CASRYRGDNQPQHF.

With respect to this clone: The same CDR3 can be traced to other DNA sequences in this sample. The rearrangement uses TRBV28 and TRBJ1-2, with TRBD1 matching over 11 bases. There are 14 residues in the CDR3. In germline, CDR1 is MDHEN, CDR2 SYDVKM. With V trimmed by 5 bases and J by 8 bases, 7 bases remained unmatched. CDR3 coding DNA: TGTGCCAGCAGTCCAGGACAGGGGGCGGGAGGCTACACCTTC. This codes for CASSPGQGAGGYTF.

The rearrangement links TRBV27 to TRBJ1-3; weak D call: TRBD1 (5 bases). This CDR3 is 14 amino acids long. V was trimmed by 5 bases and J by 4 bases, leaving 12 bases between them. Germline CDR1 and CDR2: MNHEY and SMNVEV (reference sequence). The CDR3 coding sequence is TGTGCCAGCAGTCGGGGGGACGGGGGAAACACCATATATTTT. Its protein product is CASSRGDGGNTIYF.

The chain carries TRBV27 and TRBJ2-7; TRBD2 matches at 8 bases. Trimming removed 2 bases from V and 3 bases from J; junction bases left unmatched: 6. The germline V gene has CDR1 MNHEY and CDR2 SMNVEV (reference sequence). This CDR3 contains 15 residues. The CDR3 region has the DNA TGTGCCAGCAGTTTAGGCCTAGCGGGCCACTACGAGCAGTACTTC. Translating gives CASSLGLAGHYEQYF.

The chain links TRBV5-1 to TRBJ2-7; 7 bases align to TRBD2. Germline V gives CDR1 SGHRS, CDR2 YFSETQ. J gave up 3 bases and V 1 base, and 4 bases lay outside the gene matches. This CDR3 spans 14 amino acids. The CDR3 reads CASSLTSEIYEQYF. CDR3 in DNA: TGCGCCAGCAGCTTGACTAGCGAGATCTACGAGCAGTACTTC.

The chain carries TRBV27 and TRBJ1-3; D call uncertain. The V end was cut by 2 bases, the J end by 2 bases, with 7 bases between. Germline loops: CDR1 MNHEY, CDR2 SMNVEV (reference sequence). The CDR3 sequence is 14 residues long. The CDR3 DNA sequence: TGTGCCAGCAGTTTACGGGGTGCTGGAAACACCATATATTTT. Translating it yields CASSLRGAGNTIYF.

The V and J genes are TRBV5-8 and TRBJ1-2; 8 bases are a match to TRBD1. There are 14 residues in the CDR3. Per the germline V gene, CDR1 is SGHTS and CDR2 is YDEGEE. V dropped 4 bases and J dropped 5; count of bases not matched to a gene: 7. As DNA, the CDR3 is TGTGCCAGCAGCATGGACAGGGCGGTGTATGGCTACACCTTC. Encoded protein: CASSMDRAVYGYTF.

The chain combines TRBV5-6 with TRBJ2-1; the match to TRBD1 covers 7 bases. V gave up 3 bases and J gave up 0 bases; unmatched junction bases: 9. Germline V lookup: CDR1 SGHDT, CDR2 YYEEEE. CDR3 length: 17 residues. The CDR3 spells CASSSLQGSGSYNEQFF. The CDR3 nucleotides are TGTGCCAGCAGCTCCCTACAGGGGTCGGGCTCCTACAATGAGCAGTTCTTC.

This clone was seen a handful of times. The CDR3 protein is CASSPLTSTGLHEQYF. The CDR3 bases are TGTGCCAGCAGTCCCCTGACGTCGACAGGGCTCCACGAGCAGTACTTC. V usage is TRBV28 and J usage is TRBJ2-7, with 7 bases aligning to TRBD1. This CDR3 region has 16 residues. Germline CDR1 reads MDHEN; CDR2 reads SYDVKM. V dropped 5 bases and J dropped 5; count of bases not matched to a gene: 15.

The chain joins TRBV28 to TRBJ2-7, with 8 bases lining up with TRBD1. V gave up 6 bases and J gave up 2 bases; unmatched junction bases: 12. The germline V gene encodes CDR1 MDHEN and CDR2 SYDVKM. The CDR3 extends over 16 amino acids. The CDR3 region has the DNA TGTGCCAGCAGGACCCGTGGACAGGGCTTACCCTACGAGCAGTACTTC. Translation: CASRTRGQGLPYEQYF.

This clone was counted a few times. The same CDR3 arises from other DNA sequences in this sample as well. The chain links TRBV18 to TRBJ1-1; D is ambiguous. V was clipped by 3 bases and J by 1 base, with 6 bases between them. The CDR3 is 13 amino acids. CDR1 and CDR2 from the germline V gene are KGHSH and LQKENI. CDR3 sequence: CASSPRENTEAFF. CDR3 DNA: TGTGCCAGCTCACCGCGTGAGAACACTGAAGCTTTCTTT.

The rearrangement links TRBV4-1 to TRBJ2-1; 9 bases are a match to TRBD2. Looked up from germline, CDR1 is MGHRA and CDR2 is YSYEKL. The ends lost 4 bases at V and 7 bases at J; junction bases unmatched: 8. This CDR3 has 15 residues. The CDR3 nucleotides read TGCGCCAGCAGCCCGTTGGCTAGCGGGGTAAATGAGCAGTTCTTC. The encoded protein is CASSPLASGVNEQFF.

V gene TRBV18 combines with J gene TRBJ1-2, with 7 bases matching TRBD1. This CDR3 spans 13 amino acids. V lost 4 bases to trimming and J lost 2 bases; unmatched junction nucleotides: 1. Looked up from germline, CDR1 is KGHSH and CDR2 is LQKENI. The CDR3 spells CASSLGQNYGYTF. The CDR3 coding sequence is TGTGCCAGCTCACTGGGACAGAACTATGGCTACACCTTC.

The table lists this clone with a few counts. V and J are TRBV6-5 and TRBJ2-1; tentative D call: TRBD1 (6 bases). Deletions cut 6 bases from V and 14 bases from J, with 23 bases between. The germline CDR1 and CDR2 sequences are MNHEY and SVGAGI. The CDR3 contains 14 residues. Here the CDR3 reads CASRNEGSRAGEFF. Written as DNA, the CDR3 is TGTGCCAGCAGAAACGAGGGTAGTCGGGCAGGGGAGTTCTTC.

J is TRBJ2-7 and V is TRBV5-6; 8 bases map to TRBD1. Germline loops: CDR1 SGHDT, CDR2 YYEEEE. This CDR3 comprises 16 residues. The trim removed 3 bases at V and 0 bases at J, leaving 8 bases unmatched. CDR3 nucleotides: TGTGCCAGCAGCTCGTTCGGACAGGGTAGCTCCTACGAGCAGTACTTC. Its translation is CASSSFGQGSSYEQYF.

J is TRBJ2-1 and V is TRBV7-7; D possibly corresponds to TRBD1 (5 bases). Trimming left V 5 bases short and J 4 bases short, with 12 bases between. The CDR3 is made up of 14 amino acids. Looked up from germline, CDR1 is SSHAT and CDR2 is FNYEAQ (reference sequence). Here the CDR3 DNA reads TGTGCCAGCAGCCCGACCGACAGTTACAATGAGCAGTTCTTC. Protein product: CASSPTDSYNEQFF.

The chain uses TRBV30 and TRBJ2-7; the match to TRBD1 covers 8 bases. There are 15 residues in the CDR3. Germline-derived CDR1 and CDR2 are GTSNPN and SVGIG (reference sequence). V was pared by 2 bases and J by 2 bases, with 8 bases of the junction left unmatched. The CDR3 reads CAWSSQAGGPYEQYF. The CDR3 DNA sequence: TGTGCCTGGAGTTCCCAGGCAGGGGGCCCCTACGAGCAGTACTTC.

This clone was seen only once. The DNA for the CDR3 is TGTGCCAGCAGTAGGGACAGGGGAGCAGGAGGCTACACCTTC. Translation: CASSRDRGAGGYTF. J is TRBJ1-2 and V is TRBV2; the match to TRBD1 covers 10 bases. Germline CDR1 reads SNHLY; CDR2 reads FYNNEI. This CDR3 contains 14 residues. With 5 bases clipped from V and 8 bases from J, the junction kept 8 bases outside the gene matches.

The genes are TRBV7-3 and TRBJ2-1; 9 nucleotides agree with TRBD1. The germline gives CDR1 SGHTA, CDR2 FQGTGA. The CDR3 extends over 14 amino acids. The V gene end was trimmed by 5 bases and the J gene end by 10 bases; junction bases not matched to a gene: 9. The CDR3 spells CASSPRDRAREQFF. The CDR3 nucleotides are TGTGCCAGCAGCCCCCGGGACAGGGCGCGAGAGCAGTTCTTC. Variable domain in full (rest from reference TRBV7-3 and TRBJ2-1): GAGVSQTPSNKVTEKGKYVELRCDPISGHTALYWYRQSLGQGPEFLIYFQGTGAADDSGLPNDRFFAVRPEGSVSTLKIQRTERGDSAVYLCASSPRDRAREQFFGPGTRLTVL.

The J gene is TRBJ2-7, the V gene TRBV27, with a possible D match to TRBD2 (7 bases). The ends were cut back, 7 bases at V and 6 bases at J, with 16 bases in the middle. This CDR3 is 13 amino acids long. Germline V gene data show CDR1 as MNHEY and CDR2 as SMNVEV (reference sequence). Here the CDR3 reads CASTPVGGREQYF. The CDR3 DNA sequence: TGTGCCAGCACCCCTGTGGGGGGGCGCGAGCAGTACTTC.

This sequence joins TRBV6-5 and TRBJ1-2, with D hard to call. Germline CDR1 is MNHEY and CDR2 is SVGAGI. CDR3 size: 12 residues. Trimming removed 6 bases at V and 4 bases at J, with 9 bases between. The CDR3 protein is CASSTRPYGYTF. The CDR3 DNA follows: TGTGCCAGCAGCACGCGTCCCTATGGCTACACCTTC.

In its sample, this clone was seen a few times. The junction does not match germline at one end; this may be a read error. CDR3 DNA: TGTGCCAGCAGTTACTCGGAAGGAGGCACAGATACGCAGTATTTT. Translated, it gives CASSYSEGGTDTQYF. The chain recombines TRBV6-4 with TRBJ2-3; D unresolved. The germline V gene has CDR1 MRHNA and CDR2 SNTAGT. The CDR3 is 15 amino acids.

The V gene is TRBV9, the J gene TRBJ2-5; 8 bases match TRBD2. CDR3 length: 15 residues. Germline V gives CDR1 SGDLS, CDR2 YYNGEE. The ends lost 4 bases at V and 2 bases at J; junction bases unmatched: 7. CDR3 nucleotides: TGTGCCAGCAGCCTGGCTAGCGGGCAACAAGAGACCCAGTACTTC. Translation: CASSLASGQQETQYF.

CDR3 residues: CASSWQGPLMAEAFF. The CDR3 region has the DNA TGTGCCAGCAGTTGGCAGGGGCCGTTGATGGCTGAAGCTTTCTTT. The chain uses TRBV6-6 and TRBJ1-1, with a weak D call TRBD1 (6 bases). The CDR3 is 15 amino acids. V lost 4 bases and J 6 bases, leaving 18 bases between the germline ends. Germline assignment: CDR1 MNHNY and CDR2 SVGAGI (reference sequence).

The table lists this clone with a few counts. The chain uses TRBV6-6 and TRBJ1-4, with TRBD1 matching 8 bases. This CDR3 contains 13 residues. The germline CDR1 and CDR2 sequences are MNHNY and SVGAGI (reference sequence). Trimming at V came to 11 bases and at J to 5 bases, leaving 7 bases not matched to a gene. The CDR3 sequence is CARPWDRNEKLFF. CDR3 in DNA: TGTGCCCGACCATGGGACAGGAATGAAAAACTGTTTTTT.

The gene calls are TRBV2 and TRBJ2-5; TRBD2 agrees at 8 bases. There are 16 residues in the CDR3. CDR1 SNHLY and CDR2 FYNNEI come from the germline V gene. Germline trimming cut 8 bases from V and 5 bases from J; bases unmatched to any gene: 16. CDR3 sequence: CASARPGTRGGETQYF. CDR3 coding DNA: TGTGCCAGCGCCCGACCCGGGACTAGGGGGGGGGAGACCCAGTACTTC.